The 12 T cell receptor beta chains given below trace back to one sample, sequenced in a study of T cell responses to AZD1222 COVID-19 vaccine. Using immunoSEQ multiplex PCR, the repertoire was profiled, and TCRdb retains in-frame clones only, with some absent. The sample has approximately 170,000 clones, just over 90% seen once. The sequenced sample was peripheral blood, obtained on day 0 of AZD1222 vaccination. These receptor sequences come from an adult in good health.

The chain has TRBV19 and TRBJ1-1; tentatively, D is TRBD1 (5 bases). Germline V gene data show CDR1 as LNHDA and CDR2 as SQIVND (reference sequence). Trimming removed 8 bases at V and 1 base at J, with 20 bases between. CDR3 length equals 16 residues. The CDR3 reads CASRRRDLSSNTEAFF. CDR3 nucleotides: TGTGCCAGTCGTCGCCGGGACTTATCCTCGAACACTGAAGCTTTCTTT.

This clone has a handful of counts. One end of the junction varies from germline; a read error may be responsible. This sequence joins TRBV10-2 and TRBJ1-5, with TRBD1 matching 7 bases. This CDR3 is built from 14 residues. CDR1 is WSHSY and CDR2 is SAAADI in the germline V gene. The CDR3 coding sequence is TGCGCCAGCAGGGCCGCAACAGGGGCTCAGGCCCAGCATTTT. The encoded protein is CASRAATGAQAQHF.

The gene calls are TRBV5-1 and TRBJ2-1, with TRBD2 matching over 14 bases. Per the germline V gene, CDR1 is SGHRS and CDR2 is YFSETQ. V shed 4 bases and J 1 base; nucleotides not matched to a gene: 7. This CDR3 is built from 18 residues. The CDR3, as DNA: TGCGCCAGCAGCCCCGGGACTAGCGGGAGTGGATCCTACAATGAGCAGTTCTTC. Protein: CASSPGTSGSGSYNEQFF.

The V and J genes are TRBV6-6 and TRBJ1-1; no clear D. This CDR3 contains 13 residues. The V gene lost 8 bases and the J gene lost 1 base, with 11 bases spanning the gap. Looked up from germline, CDR1 is MNHNY and CDR2 is SVGAGI (reference sequence). CDR3 sequence reads: CASVKEQNTEAFF. Written as DNA, the CDR3 is TGTGCCAGCGTTAAGGAACAGAACACTGAAGCTTTCTTT.

J is TRBJ1-1 and V is TRBV30; 9 bases match TRBD1. V trimming: 2 bases; J trimming: 6 bases; junction bases outside the gene matches: 4. The CDR3 is 13 amino acids. Per the germline V gene, CDR1 is GTSNPN and CDR2 is SVGIG (reference sequence). The CDR3 sequence: CAWSRQGVSEAFF. The CDR3 DNA sequence: TGTGCCTGGAGTCGACAGGGGGTCTCTGAAGCTTTCTTT. Based on the CDR3 plus reference TRBV30 and TRBJ1-1, the full variable domain is SQTIHQWPATLVQPVGSPLSLECTVEGTSNPNLYWYRQAAGRGLQLLFYSVGIGQISSEVPQNLSASRPQDRQFILSSKKLLLSDSGFYLCAWSRQGVSEAFFGQGTRLTVV.

The gene calls are TRBV10-3 and TRBJ2-5; TRBD2 matches 8 bases. Germline loops: CDR1 ENHRY, CDR2 SYGVKD. The J segment lost 5 bases and the V segment lost 5 bases, leaving 7 bases of the junction unmatched. The CDR3 runs to 14 residues. The CDR3 DNA is TGTGCCATCAGTTCCCGGGGGGGCGTGGAGACCCAGTACTTC. As protein: CAISSRGGVETQYF.

The rearrangement links TRBV6-9 to TRBJ2-2; D gene unclear. CDR3 length: 10 residues. V lost 7 bases to trimming and J lost 6 bases, with 3 bases between them. CDR1 and CDR2 (germline): MNHGY, SVAAGI. CDR3 region: CASTPGELFF. In nucleotides, the CDR3 is TGTGCCAGCACCCCCGGGGAGCTGTTTTTT.

The chain recombines TRBV3-1 (or the pseudogene TRBV3-2) with TRBJ1-2; D unclear. Trimming removed 0 bases from V and 4 bases from J, with 9 bases in between. CDR1 is LGHDT and CDR2 is YNNKEL in the germline V gene (reference sequence). This CDR3 spans 14 amino acids. The CDR3 DNA reads as TGTGCCAGCAGCCAAGATGTCACCCCCTATGGCTACACCTTC. It specifies CASSQDVTPYGYTF.

V is TRBV7-9 and J is TRBJ2-7; unclear D gene. Germline lookup yields CDR1 SEHNR and CDR2 FQNEAQ (reference sequence). The length of the CDR3 is 12 residues. Deletions cut 1 base from V and 5 bases from J, with 6 bases between. The CDR3 DNA reads as TGTGCCAGCAGCTTAGTGAGGAACGAGCAGTACTTC. This gives the protein CASSLVRNEQYF.

The CDR3 protein is CASSFTQRGYTF. CDR3 in DNA: TGTGCCAGCAGTTTTACCCAGCGGGGCTACACCTTC. The V and J genes are TRBV12-3 or TRBV12-4 and TRBJ1-2, with unresolved D. Trimming cost V 3 bases and J 8 bases, with 10 bases left between them. The CDR3 has 12 amino acids.

The chain links TRBV18 to TRBJ1-4, with 7 bases aligning to TRBD1. This CDR3 has 15 residues. V shed 3 bases, J shed 7 bases, and the junction held 8 bases outside the gene matches. Germline CDR1 is KGHSH and CDR2 is LQKENI. CDR3 residues: CASSPDRVFREKLFF. For the CDR3, the DNA is TGTGCCAGCTCACCTGACAGGGTTTTCCGTGAAAAACTGTTTTTT. The full variable domain, its missing parts supplied by reference TRBV18 and TRBJ1-4, is NAGVMQNPRHLVRRRGQEARLRCSPMKGHSHVYWYRQLPEEGLKFMVYLQKENIIDESGMPKERFSAEFPKEGPSILRIQQVVRGDSAAYFCASSPDRVFREKLFFGSGTQLSVL.

V gene TRBV10-1 combines with J gene TRBJ1-1; a possible D gene is TRBD1 (5 bases). The CDR3 is made up of 16 amino acids. Germline CDR1 WNHNN, CDR2 SYGVQD (reference sequence). Trimming cost V 4 bases and J 1 base, with 16 bases left between them. The CDR3 loop is CASSARAGIPNTEAFF. DNA for the CDR3: TGCGCCAGCAGTGCTAGGGCAGGGATACCGAACACTGAAGCTTTCTTT.